This T cell receptor beta chain was obtained from a study of vaccination and CD4 T cells after COVID-19 (dated by TCRdb to between 2022 and 2023). In the study overall: Convalescent patients had a positive SARS-CoV-2 result on nasal swab PCR, and of these patients, under ten had mild disease and one had severe disease. The spike-specific CD4+ TCR repertoire was compared before and after mRNA vaccination in 10 COVID-19 convalescent patients and a few infection-naive healthy vaccine recipients. Culture stimuli were overlapping spike peptide pools from SARS-CoV-2 and from the common cold coronaviruses HCoV-NL63, HCoV-OC43 and HCoV-229E. In the convalescent cohort there were six males and four females, among whom were two Hispanic individuals, seven Caucasians, two Asians and one multiracial person. The time from the second vaccine dose to post-vaccine blood sampling had a median of 72 days and ranged from about 14 to 241 days. Participants got two doses of the Pfizer-BioNTech BNT162b2 vaccine (n=8) or two doses of the Moderna mRNA-1273 vaccine (n=2). Post-COVID blood samples from convalescent patients were collected a median of about 100 days after diagnosis, with a range of 35 to 161 days. As controls, cultures received a CEFX viral epitope pool (the positive control), an HIV-1 Nef peptide pool (the negative control), or no peptide at all.

Overall results and qualifications from the work: Of the vaccine-specific clones found in convalescent patients, nearly all (304 of 307) were mono-reactive for SARS-CoV-2 spike instead of being cross-reactive with common cold coronaviruses. Relatively few convalescent patients were included in the study, and early timepoints after natural infection were not analyzed. Among convalescent patients, a median approximately 88% of the SARS-CoV-2-reactive clones seen after vaccination appeared only after vaccination, which suggests priming specific to the vaccine. An increase in the median number of SARS-CoV-2-reactive clonotypes from 21 after infection to about 39 after vaccination was observed, but the change was not found to be significant.

Interpreted using the paper, the treatment or condition label stands for: roughly ten-day PBMC culture with coronavirus spike peptide pools or control peptides (ViraFEST assay). The ViraFEST assay, used in the study, expanded antigen-specific T cells with peptide pools and then identified the expanded clonotypes through TCR sequencing. The positive SARS-CoV-2 PCR tests of the convalescent patients were dated from March to December 2020, before the Alpha, Beta and Delta variants emerged in the United States. About 1.8 million PBMCs per well were cultured in IMDM with 5% human AB serum and roughly 9.3 IU/ml IL-2, plus 10 ug/ml peptide pools. On days 3 and 7, half of the culture medium was replaced with fresh IL-2-containing medium. After about nine days of culture, CD4+ T cells were isolated by negative selection with the EasySep CD4+ T cell isolation kit. PBMCs were separated from whole blood using Ficoll-Paque Plus gradient centrifugation and then either used fresh or cryopreserved at -140C. Triplicate wells were generally used for each culture condition.

Its CDR3 holds 16 amino acids, cysteine through phenylalanine. The entry retains the CDR3 DNA only, 48 bases that are in frame from base 1. From a lookup of the germline V gene (reference sequence), CDR1 and CDR2 are SGHNT and YYREEE. The V end loses 3 bases and the J end loses 0 bases, and a stretch of 13 bases separates them. Remarks on this clonotype: It lacks a known antigen. Base qualities are missing; no much larger clone stands one base away.

The library was obtained by PCR. DNA from cultured CD4+ T cells was subjected to TCR sequencing with the Oncomine TCR Beta short-read assay at the Johns Hopkins FTIC core. Genomic DNA was extracted from the cultured CD4+ T cells with the QIAamp micro DNA kit. Oncomine TCR Beta libraries made from cultured CD4+ T cells were pooled using unique dual indexes and sequenced on an Illumina iSeq 100. As for how the authors treated the data: Non-productive sequences were removed, and CDR3s not starting with C, not ending with F or W, or shorter than 7 amino acids were discarded. The MANAFEST web application was used to identify antigen-specific clonotypes by comparing peptide-stimulated wells against reference wells and other culture wells. An FDR below 0.05, an odds ratio above 5, and a productive frequency above 0.1% in at least two of three replicate wells were required for clones to be considered positive. Clonotypes that were significantly expanded in both SARS-CoV-2 spike wells and at least one common cold coronavirus spike condition were defined as cross-reactive. Similarity between CDR3 sequences was evaluated in R version 3.6.1 using Levenshtein distances (stringdist) and unrooted phylogenetic trees (ape). The public reads were quality trimmed at Q25 with fastp and then assembled into clones with MiXCR by TCRdb, keeping productive beta chains. A single entry per CDR3 protein holds the most common genes and DNA from its merged rows. V and J calls and clone size were set by TCRdb, not the authors. This sample comprises some 15,000 distinct CDR3 sequences, 52% of them detected only once. The ten largest clones take up around 7.9% of the sample.

The chain is assembled from TRBV5-4 and TRBJ2-1; the D gene is perhaps TRBD1 or TRBD2, as each covers 5 bases. The sequence derives from a human donor who had recovered from COVID-19. The material sequenced was CD4+ T cells from blood, cultured in vitro. Read as DNA, the sequence is TGTGCCAGCAGCTCTGGTCGGGACGGCTCCTACAATGAGCAGTTCTTC. This translates into CASSSGRDGSYNEQFF.